This TCR beta chain was identified in a study of blood T cells in healthy people across ages. Study in general: T cells yielded about one barcoded beta molecule per two cells through template switching.

This clonotype was counted only a few times. Its target is unknown. Study outcomes and limitations: More naive CD4+ cells and higher diversity marked long-lived donors relative to aged donors.

CDR3 length equals 15 residues. V was clipped by 5 bases and J by 9 bases; unmatched bases: 11. Together with a sample-barcoded 5' primer, a J-beta primer mix was included in a second PCR lasting about 6 to 11 cycles. Every sample produced at least 2.5 million CDR3-containing paired-end reads. TCRdb reanalysed the 5' RACE reads using MiXCR and keeps one entry per CDR3 protein. The table records about 2 million distinct CDR3 sequences, approximately 50% of them present only once. This clonotype originated in a woman aged 40 to 50 in good health. The genes are TRBV12-3 or TRBV12-4 and TRBJ2-1; TRBD1 matches 9 bases. The sample taken for sequencing was blood. The CDR3 DNA sequence: TGTGCCAGCAGTCTGGACAGGGGTACGGTCCGTGAGCAGTTCTTC. It codes for CASSLDRGTVREQFF.